The rows below give T cell receptor beta chains drawn from one sample of a study of CD8 T cells in Susac syndrome. TCRdb re-derived calls from the immunoSEQ multiplex PCR reads in MiXCR, one entry per CDR3 protein. The sample yields under 200,000 distinct CDR3 sequences, 85% to 95% seen once. The sample was CD8+ T cells from PBMCs. Receptor source: a human donor with Susac syndrome. Both conserved end residues are part of each CDR3. The order of the fields is V gene, D gene, clone size, J gene, CDR3 DNA, CDR3 protein. The D gene is left open where the match is weak. Clone size is given for some rows only: seen once, a few or many times, or a class if the clone is expanded.

v_gene: TRBV7-6
d_gene: .
abundance: .
j_gene: TRBJ2-5
CDR3nt: TGTGCCAGCAGCTATGAGTGGTCCGTGGTAGAGACCCAGTACTTC
CDR3aa: CASSYEWSVVETQYF

v_gene: TRBV19
d_gene: .
abundance: once
j_gene: TRBJ2-2
CDR3nt: TGTGCCAGTAGTATAGCCAGCACCGGGGAGCTGTTTTTT
CDR3aa: CASSIASTGELFF

v_gene: TRBV5-6
d_gene: .
abundance: .
j_gene: TRBJ2-7
CDR3nt: TGTGCCAGCAGCTTGGAGGAGAACGAGCAGTACTTC
CDR3aa: CASSLEENEQYF

v_gene: TRBV29-1
d_gene: .
abundance: .
j_gene: TRBJ1-2
CDR3nt: TGCAGCGTTGGGGGCTACTATGGCTACACCTTC
CDR3aa: CSVGGYYGYTF

v_gene: TRBV20-1
d_gene: TRBD1
abundance: .
j_gene: TRBJ2-5
CDR3nt: TGCAGTGCTCCTAAGGACAGGCTCCAAGAGACCCAGTACTTC
CDR3aa: CSAPKDRLQETQYF

v_gene: TRBV20-1
d_gene: .
abundance: .
j_gene: TRBJ1-1
CDR3nt: TGCAGTGCTAAGGGGGAGACTGAAGCTTTCTTT
CDR3aa: CSAKGETEAFF

v_gene: TRBV5-4
d_gene: .
abundance: .
j_gene: TRBJ1-5
CDR3nt: TGTGCCAGCAGTCGGGACGGAACCAGCAATCAGCCCCAGCATTTT
CDR3aa: CASSRDGTSNQPQHF

v_gene: TRBV9
d_gene: TRBD2
abundance: .
j_gene: TRBJ2-7
CDR3nt: TGTGCCAGCAGCCCCGGACTAGCCCGCTACGAGCAGTACTTC
CDR3aa: CASSPGLARYEQYF

v_gene: TRBV20-1
d_gene: .
abundance: .
j_gene: TRBJ1-1
CDR3nt: TGCAGTGCTCCCCGACACTACAACACTGAAGCTTTCTTT
CDR3aa: CSAPRHYNTEAFF

v_gene: TRBV15
d_gene: .
abundance: .
j_gene: TRBJ1-1
CDR3nt: TGTGCCACCAGCAGAGATACTGCCGAGGTGAGGGCTTTCTTT
CDR3aa: CATSRDTAEVRAFF

v_gene: TRBV29-1
d_gene: .
abundance: .
j_gene: TRBJ1-1
CDR3nt: TGCAGCGTCCAAAAACAGGTGCCGAACACTGAAGCTTTCTTT
CDR3aa: CSVQKQVPNTEAFF

v_gene: TRBV29-1
d_gene: TRBD2
abundance: .
j_gene: TRBJ2-7
CDR3nt: TGCAGCGTTGAAGGGCTAGCGGGAGCCTACGAGCAGTACTTC
CDR3aa: CSVEGLAGAYEQYF

v_gene: TRBV5-1
d_gene: .
abundance: .
j_gene: TRBJ2-1
CDR3nt: TGCGCCAGCAGCCCCCCCGTAAACAATGAGCAGTTCTTC
CDR3aa: CASSPPVNNEQFF

v_gene: TRBV2
d_gene: .
abundance: .
j_gene: TRBJ1-6
CDR3nt: TGTGCCAGCAGTGAAGGACAGATGAATAATTCACCCCTCCACTTT
CDR3aa: CASSEGQMNNSPLHF

v_gene: TRBV11-2
d_gene: .
abundance: .
j_gene: TRBJ1-1
CDR3nt: TGTGCCAGCAGCTTCGGACTGGGGGGAAACACTGAAGCTTTCTTT
CDR3aa: CASSFGLGGNTEAFF

v_gene: TRBV3-1
d_gene: TRBD1
abundance: .
j_gene: TRBJ1-5
CDR3nt: TGTGCCAGCAGCCCCGGGACAGGGACCATTAATCAGCCCCAGCATTTT
CDR3aa: CASSPGTGTINQPQHF

v_gene: TRBV18
d_gene: .
abundance: .
j_gene: TRBJ1-2
CDR3nt: TGTGCCAGCTCACCATTTAATACCAGGGAAGATGGCTACACCTTC
CDR3aa: CASSPFNTREDGYTF

v_gene: TRBV25-1
d_gene: TRBD2
abundance: .
j_gene: TRBJ2-3
CDR3nt: TGTGCCAGCAGTGAATATATAGGGACTAGTCAAGATACGCAGTATTTT
CDR3aa: CASSEYIGTSQDTQYF

v_gene: TRBV20-1
d_gene: .
abundance: once
j_gene: TRBJ1-1
CDR3nt: TGCAGTGCTAGAGTATTCGCCGGGGCGGTTGAAGCTTTCTTT
CDR3aa: CSARVFAGAVEAFF

v_gene: TRBV11-2
d_gene: .
abundance: .
j_gene: TRBJ2-1
CDR3nt: TGTGCCAGCAGCTTAGATCTCGGTAATGAGCAGTTCTTC
CDR3aa: CASSLDLGNEQFF

v_gene: TRBV6-5
d_gene: TRBD1
abundance: .
j_gene: TRBJ1-2
CDR3nt: TGTGCCAGCAGCTACGCAGGGGGGGGCTATGGCTACACCTTC
CDR3aa: CASSYAGGGYGYTF

v_gene: TRBV2
d_gene: TRBD1
abundance: .
j_gene: TRBJ1-1
CDR3nt: TGTGCCAGCAGTGACGGGGACAGGGGAATTTTGAACACTGAAGCTTTCTTT
CDR3aa: CASSDGDRGILNTEAFF

v_gene: TRBV13
d_gene: .
abundance: .
j_gene: TRBJ1-4
CDR3nt: TGTGCCAGCAGCTCCTACAAGTCTGGGGGAAAACTGTTTTTT
CDR3aa: CASSSYKSGGKLFF

v_gene: TRBV4-1
d_gene: .
abundance: .
j_gene: TRBJ1-1
CDR3nt: TGCGCCAGCAGTGACGGGGGGACTGAAGCTTTCTTT
CDR3aa: CASSDGGTEAFF

v_gene: TRBV12-3/TRBV12-4
d_gene: TRBD1
abundance: .
j_gene: TRBJ1-2
CDR3nt: TGTGCCAGCAGTGGGGACAGCTATGGCTACACCTTC
CDR3aa: CASSGDSYGYTF

v_gene: TRBV24-1
d_gene: .
abundance: once
j_gene: TRBJ2-2
CDR3nt: TGTGCCACCAGTGATGCCGCAAACACCGGGGAGCTGTTTTTT
CDR3aa: CATSDAANTGELFF

v_gene: TRBV20-1
d_gene: TRBD2
abundance: .
j_gene: TRBJ2-7
CDR3nt: TGCAGTGCTAGGCCGCGGGAGTACCTCTACGAGCAGTACTTC
CDR3aa: CSARPREYLYEQYF

v_gene: TRBV13
d_gene: .
abundance: once
j_gene: TRBJ1-1
CDR3nt: TGTGCCAGCAGCGAATCGGGACGGTTCATGAACACTGAAGCTTTCTTT
CDR3aa: CASSESGRFMNTEAFF

v_gene: TRBV5-1
d_gene: .
abundance: .
j_gene: TRBJ2-1
CDR3nt: TGCGCCAGCAGCCAATACGAAAATGAGCAGTTCTTC
CDR3aa: CASSQYENEQFF

v_gene: TRBV25-1
d_gene: .
abundance: .
j_gene: TRBJ2-7
CDR3nt: TGTGCCAGCAGTGAATATAACGAGCAGTACTTC
CDR3aa: CASSEYNEQYF

v_gene: TRBV18
d_gene: .
abundance: .
j_gene: TRBJ2-5
CDR3nt: TGTGCCAGCTCACCACCCTCTTGGGGGATCCGGGAGACCCAGTACTTC
CDR3aa: CASSPPSWGIRETQYF

v_gene: TRBV7-3
d_gene: .
abundance: .
j_gene: TRBJ2-7
CDR3nt: TGTGCCAGCAGCTTCGGCAACTCCTACGAGCAGTACTTC
CDR3aa: CASSFGNSYEQYF

v_gene: TRBV6-4
d_gene: .
abundance: .
j_gene: TRBJ2-2
CDR3nt: TGTGCCATAGAGTTGTGGGAAGGCACCGGGGAGCTGTTTTTT
CDR3aa: CAIELWEGTGELFF

v_gene: TRBV6-2/TRBV6-3
d_gene: .
abundance: .
j_gene: TRBJ2-7
CDR3nt: TGTGCCAGCAGAAGTTTAGTCTACGAGCAGTACTTC
CDR3aa: CASRSLVYEQYF

v_gene: TRBV4-1
d_gene: TRBD2
abundance: .
j_gene: TRBJ2-5
CDR3nt: TGCGCCAGCAGCCAAATCGCGGGAGGGCCCCAAGAGACCCAGTACTTC
CDR3aa: CASSQIAGGPQETQYF

v_gene: TRBV27
d_gene: .
abundance: .
j_gene: TRBJ2-7
CDR3nt: TGTGCCAGCAGTTTATATGGCCGGACAGTCTCCTACGAGCAGTACTTC
CDR3aa: CASSLYGRTVSYEQYF

v_gene: TRBV7-9
d_gene: .
abundance: .
j_gene: TRBJ2-5
CDR3nt: TGTGCCAGCAGTCCCCCCGCGGGGGCGACCCAGTACTTC
CDR3aa: CASSPPAGATQYF

v_gene: TRBV11-2
d_gene: .
abundance: .
j_gene: TRBJ1-6
CDR3nt: TGTGCCAGCAGCCGCCGAACCGATTCACCCCTCCACTTT
CDR3aa: CASSRRTDSPLHF

v_gene: TRBV4-1
d_gene: .
abundance: .
j_gene: TRBJ1-1
CDR3nt: TGCGCCAGCAGCCAGCACGGACAGCTTGAAGCTTTCTTT
CDR3aa: CASSQHGQLEAFF

v_gene: TRBV11-2
d_gene: TRBD2
abundance: .
j_gene: TRBJ2-5
CDR3nt: TGTGCCAGCAGACCAGGGACTAGCGGGGAGGGAGAGACCCAGTACTTC
CDR3aa: CASRPGTSGEGETQYF

v_gene: TRBV18
d_gene: TRBD2
abundance: .
j_gene: TRBJ2-3
CDR3nt: TGTGCCAGCTCGGAGGAGCGGGGGCCAGATACGCAGTATTTT
CDR3aa: CASSEERGPDTQYF

v_gene: TRBV20-1
d_gene: TRBD1
abundance: .
j_gene: TRBJ2-7
CDR3nt: TGCAGTCTTGACGGCCGACAGGGTGGTCCCTACGAGCAGTACTTC
CDR3aa: CSLDGRQGGPYEQYF

v_gene: TRBV12-5
d_gene: .
abundance: .
j_gene: TRBJ1-6
CDR3nt: TGTGCTAGTGGTTTGACAGGGATCGGTTCACCCCTCCACTTT
CDR3aa: CASGLTGIGSPLHF

v_gene: TRBV27
d_gene: .
abundance: .
j_gene: TRBJ2-7
CDR3nt: TGTGCCAGCAGTCCCCCGGGACTCCTTACCTACGAGCAGTACTTC
CDR3aa: CASSPPGLLTYEQYF

v_gene: TRBV27
d_gene: TRBD1
abundance: few
j_gene: TRBJ2-5
CDR3nt: TGTGCCAGCAGCCCCGGGACAGGGGGCGAGACCCAGTACTTC
CDR3aa: CASSPGTGGETQYF

v_gene: TRBV14
d_gene: .
abundance: .
j_gene: TRBJ2-7
CDR3nt: TGTGCCAGCAGCCAGGACACCTACTTACGGGAGCAGTACTTC
CDR3aa: CASSQDTYLREQYF

v_gene: TRBV7-8
d_gene: .
abundance: .
j_gene: TRBJ1-5
CDR3nt: TGTGCCAGCAGCTTTCTCCGTGCAGCACCGCTCACGAATCAGCCCCAGCATTTT
CDR3aa: CASSFLRAAPLTNQPQHF

v_gene: TRBV6-5
d_gene: .
abundance: .
j_gene: TRBJ2-7
CDR3nt: TGTGCCAGCAGTCAACCCAGGGGCAGGGAGGGCGAGCAGTACTTC
CDR3aa: CASSQPRGREGEQYF

v_gene: TRBV12-3/TRBV12-4
d_gene: .
abundance: .
j_gene: TRBJ2-7
CDR3nt: TGTGCCAGCAGCCACAAAGGGACATACGAGCAGTACTTC
CDR3aa: CASSHKGTYEQYF

v_gene: TRBV7-3
d_gene: .
abundance: .
j_gene: TRBJ2-1
CDR3nt: TGTGCCAGCAGCTTACCGGGAGTGGTCAATGAGCAGTTCTTC
CDR3aa: CASSLPGVVNEQFF

v_gene: TRBV30
d_gene: .
abundance: .
j_gene: TRBJ1-5
CDR3nt: TGTGCCTGGAGTGGAGATGACAATCAGCCCCAGCATTTT
CDR3aa: CAWSGDDNQPQHF

v_gene: TRBV7-7
d_gene: .
abundance: .
j_gene: TRBJ1-4
CDR3nt: TGTGCTAGCAGCCGCTTCCCAGGTGGAGATGAAAAACTGTTTTTT
CDR3aa: CASSRFPGGDEKLFF